These 25 T cell receptor beta chains originate from one sample sequenced in a study of CD4 T cells in relation to SARS-CoV-2 and coronaviruses. What these receptors recognize is not known. This table comes from immunoSEQ multiplex PCR, and its TCRdb copy is limited to in-frame clones, with some not included. The data show about 26,000 clones, around three quarters seen once. Unexposed donor CD4+ T cells date from about 2011-2018, before the COVID-19 pandemic. Isolation of CD4+ T cells took place after roughly nine days in culture. The sequenced sample consisted of CD4+ T cells from PBMCs, cultured in vitro. The receptor set was obtained from a human donor in good health.

This rearrangement joins TRBV29-1 to TRBJ1-2; TRBD1 matches at 8 bases. The CDR3 sequence is 14 residues long. Germline V gives CDR1 SQVTM, CDR2 ANQGSEA. The V segment lost 2 bases and the J segment 4 bases; nucleotides outside the gene matches: 6. Here the CDR3 DNA reads TGCAGCGTTGAAAGACAGGGGATTCTCTATGGCTACACCTTC. Its protein product is CSVERQGILYGYTF.

The chain combines TRBV11-2 with TRBJ1-2, with D maybe TRBD1 (5 bases). Per germline, CDR1 SGHAT and CDR2 FQNNGV. The CDR3 consists of 14 residues. V was clipped by 5 bases and J by 4 bases, with 14 bases between them. CDR3 amino acids: CASSPQEGIYGYTF. The CDR3 region has the DNA TGTGCCAGCAGCCCCCAGGAGGGGATCTATGGCTACACCTTC.

The genes are TRBV7-6 and TRBJ2-1; 7 bases match TRBD2. CDR3 length equals 14 residues. V was pared by 2 bases and J by 8 bases, with 6 bases of the junction left unmatched. The V gene's germline CDR1 is SGHVS and CDR2 FNYEAQ. The CDR3 DNA follows: TGTGCCAGCAGCTTAAGACTAGCTCTCGATGAGCAGTTCTTC. Translating gives CASSLRLALDEQFF.

The chain joins TRBV2 to TRBJ2-2; the D gene is possibly TRBD1 (5 bases). From germline, CDR1 is SNHLY and CDR2 FYNNEI. The ends were cut back, 4 bases at V and 5 bases at J, with 11 bases in the middle. The CDR3 extends over 14 amino acids. The DNA of the CDR3 is TGTGCCAGCAGTGTTGAAGGGGTTACCGGGGAGCTGTTTTTT. Translated, it gives CASSVEGVTGELFF.

V gene TRBV27 combines with J gene TRBJ2-2; D may be TRBD2 (6 bases). Germline CDR1 MNHEY, CDR2 SMNVEV (reference sequence). V was trimmed by 5 bases and J by 6 bases, leaving 19 bases between them. This CDR3 spans 16 amino acids. CDR3 in DNA: TGTGCCAGCAGTGCAGGAGTTCTAGCGACGGCCGGGGAGCTGTTTTTT. Protein product: CASSAGVLATAGELFF.

The chain uses TRBV6-6 and TRBJ2-4; possible D gene TRBD1, 5 bases. The germline CDR1 and CDR2 sequences are MNHNY and SVGAGI (reference sequence). V was shortened by 6 bases and J by 9 bases, with 15 bases between the two germline ends. The CDR3 contains 13 residues. CDR3 loop: CASSPGDQGIQYF. DNA for the CDR3: TGTGCCAGCAGCCCCGGCGACCAGGGCATTCAGTACTTC.

The gene calls are TRBV18 and TRBJ2-7; D may be TRBD2 (5 bases). The V and J ends lost 0 bases and 0 bases respectively, with 9 bases between them. CDR3 size: 15 residues. Germline-derived CDR1 and CDR2 are KGHSH and LQKENI. The CDR3 reads CASSPPAGVSYEQYF. CDR3 DNA sequence: TGTGCCAGCTCACCACCGGCCGGGGTCTCCTACGAGCAGTACTTC.

The chain carries TRBV4-2 and TRBJ2-3; D remains unclear. The germline CDR1 and CDR2 sequences are LGHNA and YNFKEQ. Trimming left V 1 base short and J 0 bases short, with 5 bases between. The CDR3 is 14 amino acids. CDR3 region: CASSQGRSTDTQYF. The CDR3 nucleotides are TGTGCCAGCAGCCAAGGTCGGAGCACAGATACGCAGTATTTT.

J is TRBJ1-1 and V is TRBV21-1. TRBV21-1 is recorded as a pseudogene. The CDR3 consists of 14 residues. DNA for the CDR3: TGTGCCAGCAGCAAAGTAATCAGGAGGACTGAAGCTTTCTTT. Amino acid sequence: CASSKVIRRTEAFF.

V usage is TRBV7-2 and J usage is TRBJ2-7, with a weak D call TRBD1 (6 bases). The CDR3 has 14 residues. V was shortened by 0 bases and J by 2 bases, with 8 bases between the two germline ends. CDR1 SGHTA and CDR2 FQGNSA come from the germline V gene. As DNA, the CDR3 is TGTGCCAGCAGCTTAGCTAGGGGGACCTACGAGCAGTACTTC. It codes for CASSLARGTYEQYF. The whole variable domain, filled in from reference TRBV7-2 and TRBJ2-7, reads GAGVSQSPSNKVTEKGKDVELRCDPISGHTALYWYRQSLGQGLEFLIYFQGNSAPDKSGLPSDRFSAERTGGSVSTLTIQRTQQEDSAVYLCASSLARGTYEQYFGPGTRLTVT.

The chain recombines TRBV5-1 with TRBJ2-1; TRBD2 matches 14 bases. The CDR3 covers 15 residues. The trim removed 4 bases at V and 6 bases at J, leaving 3 bases unmatched. The V gene's germline CDR1 is SGHRS and CDR2 YFSETQ. The CDR3 DNA follows: TGCGCCAGCAGCCCGACTAGCGGGAGGGCCAATGAGCAGTTCTTC. Protein: CASSPTSGRANEQFF.

This chain links TRBV25-1 with TRBJ1-2, with 11 bases matching TRBD1. The CDR3 runs 14 residues. V was pared by 7 bases and J by 6 bases, with 7 bases of the junction left unmatched. The germline V gene encodes CDR1 MGHDK and CDR2 SYGVNS. CDR3 amino acids: CASIGQGAQDGYTF. In DNA form, the CDR3 reads TGTGCCAGCATTGGACAGGGGGCGCAGGATGGCTACACCTTC.

The gene calls are TRBV5-1 and TRBJ2-3, with D perhaps TRBD1 or TRBD2 (6 bases each). The ends were cut back, 0 bases at V and 0 bases at J, with 11 bases in the middle. CDR1 SGHRS and CDR2 YFSETQ come from the germline V gene. The CDR3 consists of 16 residues. The CDR3 nucleotides are TGCGCCAGCAGCTTGGGGGGGGCTGCTAGCACAGATACGCAGTATTTT. This sequence encodes CASSLGGAASTDTQYF.

This clone was counted once. The rearrangement links TRBV14 to TRBJ2-3; no clear D. Trimming pared 0 bases from V and 6 bases from J, leaving 16 bases between. Germline-derived CDR1 and CDR2 are SGHDN and FVKESK. This CDR3 is 16 amino acids long. The DNA of the CDR3 is TGTGCCAGCAGCCAAGAATCGAGTATCCGATCGGATACGCAGTATTTT. Its protein is CASSQESSIRSDTQYF.

This clone has a handful of counts. The rearrangement links TRBV5-1 to TRBJ1-5, with D uncertain. With 4 bases removed from V and 0 bases from J, the gap between germline ends came to 5 bases. CDR1 and CDR2 (germline): SGHRS, YFSETQ. The length of the CDR3 is 13 residues. CDR3 DNA sequence: TGCGCCAGCAGCCCCGATAGCAATCAGCCCCAGCATTTT. This translates into CASSPDSNQPQHF.

The J gene is TRBJ1-2, the V gene TRBV12-3 or TRBV12-4; possibly TRBD1 for D (5 bases). CDR3 length: 13 residues. The V and J ends lost 6 bases and 8 bases respectively, with 16 bases between them. CDR3 sequence (DNA): TGTGCCAGCAGCACCGCTAAGGAGGGGGGCTACACCTTC. Its protein product is CASSTAKEGGYTF.

V usage is TRBV6-2 or TRBV6-3 and J usage is TRBJ1-2; no clear D gene. This CDR3 spans 15 amino acids. The V end lost 0 bases, the J end lost 8 bases, and 16 bases lay between the germline ends. Germline CDR1 and CDR2: MNHEY and SVGEGT. The CDR3 here is CASSYSGSSNRGYTF. The CDR3, as DNA: TGTGCCAGCAGTTACTCGGGGTCCTCGAATAGAGGCTACACCTTC.

The chain uses TRBV7-2 and TRBJ2-1; 7 nucleotides agree with TRBD2. CDR3 length: 17 residues. Germline CDR1 is SGHTA and CDR2 is FQGNSA. V lost 1 base and J lost 0; bases outside the gene matches: 6. The CDR3 bases are TGTGCCAGCAGCTTAGTGGGGGGGGGAACCTCCTACAATGAGCAGTTCTTC. Its protein is CASSLVGGGTSYNEQFF.

The rearrangement uses TRBV4-1 and TRBJ1-6; TRBD1 is a possible D gene (6 bases). CDR1 MGHRA and CDR2 YSYEKL come from the germline V gene. CDR3 length: 15 residues. Trimming left V 5 bases short and J 8 bases short, with 16 bases between. The CDR3 nucleotides read TGCGCCAGCAGCAAACGGACAGCAGGGGATTCACCCCTCCACTTT. This sequence encodes CASSKRTAGDSPLHF.

This clone appeared a few times. The chain couples TRBV7-9 to TRBJ2-7; TRBD1 aligns across 7 bases. Unmatched junction bases numbered 6, after V lost 4 bases and J lost 6 bases. CDR1 and CDR2 (germline): SEHNR, FQNEAQ (reference sequence). CDR3 length: 13 amino acids. This CDR3 is CASSSGGRAEQYF. Written as DNA, the CDR3 is TGTGCCAGCAGCTCAGGGGGAAGGGCCGAGCAGTACTTC.

The table lists this clone with a count of one. CDR3: CAWRSQLGTEAFF. In DNA, the CDR3 is TGTGCCTGGAGGTCACAGCTGGGGACTGAAGCTTTCTTT. V gene TRBV30 combines with J gene TRBJ1-1; no reliable D call. Per germline, CDR1 GTSNPN and CDR2 SVGIG (reference sequence). This CDR3 is built from 13 residues. The V end lost 3 bases, the J end lost 5 bases, and 13 bases lay between the germline ends.

The V gene is TRBV7-2, the J gene TRBJ1-5; D unclear. Germline-derived CDR1 and CDR2 are SGHTA and FQGNSA. The CDR3 runs to 15 residues. V was shortened by 2 bases and J by 2 bases, with 10 bases between the two germline ends. CDR3 nucleotide sequence: TGTGCCAGCAGCTTACTTGGCGAGGGCAATCAGCCCCAGCATTTT. Translation: CASSLLGEGNQPQHF.

This clone was picked up one time. V and J are TRBV2 and TRBJ2-5; 11 bases map to TRBD1. V lost 4 bases to trimming and J lost 5 bases; unmatched junction nucleotides: 3. The CDR3 is 14 amino acids. The germline V gene has CDR1 SNHLY and CDR2 FYNNEI. The CDR3 bases are TGTGCCAGCAGTGGGACAGGGGGCCAGGAGACCCAGTACTTC. This gives the protein CASSGTGGQETQYF.

This clone has just one count. This chain connects TRBV3-1 (or the pseudogene TRBV3-2) to TRBJ2-5, with no clear D. Looked up from germline, CDR1 is LGHDT and CDR2 is YNNKEL (reference sequence). The CDR3 totals 16 residues. V lost 0 bases to trimming and J lost 1 base, with 12 bases between them. The CDR3 DNA reads TGTGCCAGCAGCCAAGAAATGTGGGCCCGCCAAGAGACCCAGTACTTC. This translates into CASSQEMWARQETQYF.

The chain recombines TRBV6-1 with TRBJ1-3, with TRBD1 matching 10 bases. Germline trimming cut 3 bases from V and 4 bases from J; bases unmatched to any gene: 6. Germline-derived CDR1 and CDR2 are MNHNS and SASEGT. The CDR3 is 16 amino acids. For the CDR3, the DNA is TGTGCCAGCAGTGAGCCGGGACAGGGGTCAGGAAACACCATATATTTT. Encoded protein: CASSEPGQGSGNTIYF.